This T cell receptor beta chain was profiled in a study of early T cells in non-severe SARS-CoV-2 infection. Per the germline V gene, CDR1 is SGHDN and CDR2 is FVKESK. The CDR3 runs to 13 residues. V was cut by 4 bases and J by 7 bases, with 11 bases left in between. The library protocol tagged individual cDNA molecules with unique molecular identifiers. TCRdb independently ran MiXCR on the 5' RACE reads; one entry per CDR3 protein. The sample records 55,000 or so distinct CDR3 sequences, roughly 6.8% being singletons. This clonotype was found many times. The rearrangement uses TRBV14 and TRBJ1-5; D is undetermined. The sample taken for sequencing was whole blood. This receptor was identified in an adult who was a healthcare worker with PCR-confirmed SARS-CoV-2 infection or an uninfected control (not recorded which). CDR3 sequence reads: CASSRGRGQPQHF. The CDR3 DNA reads TGTGCCAGCAGCCGAGGGAGAGGACAGCCCCAGCATTTT.